Below, 19 T cell receptor beta chains from the same sample are listed, as sequenced in a study of identical twins. TCRdb itself ran the 5' RACE reads through MiXCR, one entry per CDR3 protein. The sample consists of 250,000 to 350,000 distinct CDR3 sequences, 7.5% to 9.5% of them appearing once. This same sample was also part of a study on yellow fever vaccine responses in identical twins.

Sequencing was done on a sample of CD8+ T cells sorted from blood. These receptors were taken from a woman aged 18-35 years in good health.

This clonotype came up many times. The chain employs TRBV2 and TRBJ1-2; TRBD1 is a possible D gene (5 bases). The CDR3 length is 12 residues. Trimming cost V 6 bases and J 7 bases, with 12 bases left between them. CDR1 and CDR2 from the germline V gene are SNHLY and FYNNEI. The DNA for the CDR3 is TGTGCCAGCAGATCGGGGGTCTTTGGCTACACCTTC. Protein: CASRSGVFGYTF.

This clonotype has a count of ten or more. This sequence joins TRBV4-3 and TRBJ2-1, with D possibly matching TRBD2 (5 bases). In germline, CDR1 is LGHNA, CDR2 YSLEER. CDR3 length: 15 amino acids. V shed 1 base and J shed 4 bases, with 11 bases lying between them. DNA of the CDR3: TGCGCCAGCAGCCAAGGGCAGAGGGCATACAATGAGCAGTTCTTC. This encodes CASSQGQRAYNEQFF.

This clonotype occurred a few times. The chain has TRBV7-9 and TRBJ2-7; a possible D gene is TRBD2 (6 bases). Germline V gene lookup returns CDR1 SEHNR and CDR2 FQNEAQ (reference sequence). Trimming removed 5 bases from V and 5 bases from J, with 10 bases in between. The CDR3 runs to 12 residues. CDR3 residues: CASSLGTDEQYF. DNA of the CDR3: TGTGCCAGCAGCCTTGGGACTGACGAGCAGTACTTC. The whole variable domain, remainder taken from reference TRBV7-9 and TRBJ2-7, is DTGVSQNPRHKITKRGQNVTFRCDPISEHNRLYWYRQTLGQGPEFLTYFQNEAQLEKSRLLSDRFSAERPKGSFSTLEIQRTEQGDSAMYLCASSLGTDEQYFGPGTRLTVT.

This rearrangement joins TRBV12-3 or TRBV12-4 to TRBJ2-3; 8 bases match TRBD2. The V segment lost 6 bases and the J segment 5 bases; nucleotides outside the gene matches: 10. The CDR3 sequence is 15 residues long. The DNA for the CDR3 is TGTGCCAGCAGATCGGACGTGGCGGGGGGAGATACGCAGTATTTT. Its translation: CASRSDVAGGDTQYF.

This clonotype was detected only a few times. The chain recombines TRBV4-3 with TRBJ2-7, with 9 bases identical to TRBD2. CDR1 is LGHNA and CDR2 is YSLEER in the germline V gene. This CDR3 has 19 amino acids. The ends lost 0 bases at V and 0 bases at J; junction bases unmatched: 12. The CDR3 coding sequence is TGCGCCAGCAGCCAAGATCCCATCGGTGCGGGAGGGTCCTCCTACGAGCAGTACTTC. Translated: CASSQDPIGAGGSSYEQYF.

This clonotype was seen a handful of times. The J gene is TRBJ2-1, the V gene TRBV6-5; 10 nucleotides line up with TRBD2. The CDR3 totals 12 residues. J was trimmed by 10 bases and V by 11 bases; bases with no gene match: 8. Germline CDR1 MNHEY, CDR2 SVGAGI. CDR3 amino acids: CAAGTSAAEQFF. In nucleotides, the CDR3 is TGTGCCGCTGGGACTAGCGCCGCCGAGCAGTTCTTC.

Concerning this clonotype: The germline gene is not matched at one end of the junction; a read error may be the cause. V is TRBV20-1 and J is TRBJ2-3; the match to TRBD2 covers 9 bases. Germline lookup yields CDR1 DFQATT and CDR2 SNEGSKA (reference sequence). CDR3 length: 21 residues. CDR3 protein: CSAREYRGGTSPTRHTDTQYF. The CDR3 region has the DNA TGCAGTGCCAGAGAGTATCGGGGGGGGACTAGCCCCACACGTCACACGGATACGCAGTATTTT.

This clonotype came up a few times. V usage is TRBV24-1 and J usage is TRBJ2-2; TRBD2 aligns across 9 bases. Germline V gene sequence: CDR1 KGHDR, CDR2 SFDVKD. This CDR3 has 13 amino acids. The trim removed 4 bases at V and 10 bases at J, leaving 3 bases unmatched. CDR3 DNA: TGTGCCACCAGTGACCGACTAGCGGAGGAGCTGTTTTTT. It specifies CATSDRLAEELFF.

This clonotype was counted at least ten times. This rearrangement joins TRBV4-3 to TRBJ2-7; 8 bases map to TRBD2. Germline CDR1 and CDR2: LGHNA and YSLEER. V trimming: 0 bases; J trimming: 6 bases; junction bases outside the gene matches: 7. CDR3 length: 15 residues. The CDR3 nucleotides are TGCGCCAGCAGCCAAGATGCCGGGAGGGGCCTCGAGCAGTACTTC. It codes for CASSQDAGRGLEQYF.

In this sample, this clonotype turned up many times. The V and J genes are TRBV7-9 and TRBJ2-1; D is undetermined. With 5 bases removed from V and 6 bases from J, the gap between germline ends came to 14 bases. The CDR3 spans 14 residues. The germline V gene encodes CDR1 SEHNR and CDR2 FQNEAQ (reference sequence). The CDR3 here is CASSPPRPFNEQFF. CDR3 DNA sequence: TGTGCCAGCAGCCCACCCCGTCCATTCAATGAGCAGTTCTTC.

This clonotype was picked up many times. The chain links TRBV25-1 to TRBJ1-1, with TRBD1 identical over 8 bases. This CDR3 contains 14 residues. CDR1 is MGHDK and CDR2 is SYGVNS in the germline V gene. The J segment lost 7 bases and the V segment lost 3 bases, leaving 7 bases of the junction unmatched. CDR3 bases: TGTGCCAGCAGTGAGCCACAGGGGGGTGGTGAAGCTTTCTTT. Translated, it gives CASSEPQGGGEAFF.

The table lists this clonotype with many counts. This chain links TRBV3-1 with TRBJ2-5, with TRBD1 as a possible D gene (5 bases). The CDR3 is made up of 15 amino acids. CDR1 is LGHDT, CDR2 YNNKEL, per germline (reference sequence). V was shortened by 2 bases and J by 10 bases, with 20 bases between the two germline ends. The DNA for the CDR3 is TGTGCCAGCAGCCAAAAATGGATCCCGATGACAGACCAGTACTTC. Its protein product is CASSQKWIPMTDQYF.

There are many counts of this clonotype. The chain employs TRBV29-1 and TRBJ2-5, with D hard to call. Per the germline V gene, CDR1 is SQVTM and CDR2 is ANQGSEA. The V end lost 5 bases, the J end lost 4 bases, and 11 bases lay between the germline ends. This CDR3 spans 12 amino acids. The CDR3 reads CSVPLMGETQYF. In DNA form, the CDR3 reads TGCAGCGTTCCCCTCATGGGAGAGACCCAGTACTTC.

V usage is TRBV4-3 and J usage is TRBJ2-4; 8 positions agree with TRBD2. Germline CDR1 is LGHNA and CDR2 is YSLEER. This CDR3 contains 17 residues. Losses at the gene ends were 0 bases for V and 7 bases for J; bases not matched to a gene: 11. Here the CDR3 reads CASSQDRALTGGNIQYF. CDR3 bases: TGCGCCAGCAGCCAAGATCGGGCACTCACGGGGGGGAACATTCAGTACTTC.

The J gene is TRBJ2-7, the V gene TRBV20-1; 7 nucleotides line up with TRBD1. V gave up 6 bases and J gave up 5 bases; unmatched junction bases: 7. Germline CDR1 DFQATT, CDR2 SNEGSKA (reference sequence). This CDR3 contains 12 residues. The CDR3 here is CSALNRGNEQYF. The CDR3 nucleotides read TGCAGTGCCCTAAACAGGGGCAACGAGCAGTACTTC.

This chain connects TRBV4-1 to TRBJ2-5; perhaps D is TRBD1 or TRBD2 (5 bases each). Germline V gene sequence: CDR1 MGHRA, CDR2 YSYEKL. Trimming left V 4 bases short and J 0 bases short, with 12 bases between. The CDR3 consists of 15 residues. The CDR3, as DNA: TGCGCCAGCAGCCCCGAGGGCAGGGACCAAGAGACCCAGTACTTC. Its protein product is CASSPEGRDQETQYF.

The sample holds a few counts of this clonotype. V gene TRBV3-1 combines with J gene TRBJ1-1, with D perhaps TRBD1 (5 bases). V lost 6 bases and J lost 3, with 14 bases in between. CDR3 size: 14 residues. From germline, CDR1 is LGHDT and CDR2 YNNKEL (reference sequence). CDR3 sequence: CASSSGRGDTEAFF. In DNA form, the CDR3 reads TGTGCCAGCAGTTCAGGTCGGGGGGACACTGAAGCTTTCTTT.

This clonotype was observed a few times. The V gene is TRBV9, the J gene TRBJ2-2; unclear D gene. The CDR3 length is 12 residues. Germline loops: CDR1 SGDLS, CDR2 YYNGEE. V dropped 1 base and J dropped 4 bases, with 2 bases sitting between them. CDR3 sequence: CASSVSTGELFF. Here the CDR3 DNA reads TGTGCCAGCAGCGTAAGCACCGGGGAGCTGTTTTTT.

Ten or more counts support this clonotype. This sequence joins TRBV12-3 or TRBV12-4 and TRBJ2-7, with D possibly matching TRBD1 (5 bases). Trimming took off 3 bases at V and 3 bases at J, with 9 bases between the two ends. The CDR3 consists of 13 residues. Here the CDR3 reads CASSFRGFYEQYF. CDR3 DNA: TGTGCCAGCAGTTTTAGGGGATTCTACGAGCAGTACTTC.